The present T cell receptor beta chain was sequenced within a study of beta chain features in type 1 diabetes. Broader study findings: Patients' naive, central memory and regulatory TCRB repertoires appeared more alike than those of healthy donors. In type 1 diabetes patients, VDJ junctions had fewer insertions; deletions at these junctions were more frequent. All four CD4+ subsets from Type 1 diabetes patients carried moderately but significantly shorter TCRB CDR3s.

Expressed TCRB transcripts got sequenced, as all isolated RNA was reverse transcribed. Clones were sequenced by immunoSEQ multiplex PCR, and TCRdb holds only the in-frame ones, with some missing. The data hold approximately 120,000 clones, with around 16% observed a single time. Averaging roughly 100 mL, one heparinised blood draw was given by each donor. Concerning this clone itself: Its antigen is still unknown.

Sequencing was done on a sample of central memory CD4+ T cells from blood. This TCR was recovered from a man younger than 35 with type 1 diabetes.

The CDR3 loop is CASSLRSLSTEAFF. As DNA, the CDR3 is TGTGCCAGCAGCTTAAGGTCCCTCAGCACTGAAGCTTTCTTT. The V call is TRBV7-2, the J call TRBJ1-1; D is uncertain. Trimming took off 2 bases at V and 4 bases at J, with 11 bases between the two ends. This CDR3 has 14 amino acids. CDR1 and CDR2 from the germline V gene are SGHTA and FQGNSA.